This T cell receptor beta chain was found in a study of monozygotic twins with inflammatory bowel disease. Study-wide results and caveats: Healthy co-twins exceeded IBD patients in TCRbeta diversity as measured by inverse Simpson.

Per donor there was one draw, yielding a blood sample of approximately 2.4 ml. No sorting of T cells preceded isolation of total RNA from whole blood. TCRdb reanalyzed the 5' RACE reads, giving one entry per CDR3 protein sequence and no DNA. The sample includes roughly 330,000 distinct CDR3 sequences. The CDR3 loop spans 12 amino acids. Germline CDR1 is MDHEN and CDR2 is SYDVKM. For this clonotype: Its antigen is unknown.

The receptor was isolated from a human donor with ulcerative colitis or Crohn's disease, or a healthy co-twin of an affected twin (not recorded which). Material for sequencing was blood. The chain employs TRBV28 and TRBJ2-5; without DNA, the TCRdb call of TRBD1 cannot be checked. This chain's CDR3 is CASTGFGETQYF.